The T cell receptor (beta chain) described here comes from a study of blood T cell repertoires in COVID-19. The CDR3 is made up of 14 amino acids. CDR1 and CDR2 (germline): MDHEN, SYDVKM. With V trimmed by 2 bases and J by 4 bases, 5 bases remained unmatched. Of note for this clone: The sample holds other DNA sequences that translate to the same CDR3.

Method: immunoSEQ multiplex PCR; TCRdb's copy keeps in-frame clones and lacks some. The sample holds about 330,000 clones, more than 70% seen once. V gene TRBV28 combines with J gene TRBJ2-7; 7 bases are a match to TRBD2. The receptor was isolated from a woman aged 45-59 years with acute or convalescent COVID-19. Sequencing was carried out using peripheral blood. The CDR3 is CASSLAGARYEQYF. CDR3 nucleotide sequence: TGTGCCAGCAGTTTAGCGGGAGCCAGGTACGAGCAGTACTTC.